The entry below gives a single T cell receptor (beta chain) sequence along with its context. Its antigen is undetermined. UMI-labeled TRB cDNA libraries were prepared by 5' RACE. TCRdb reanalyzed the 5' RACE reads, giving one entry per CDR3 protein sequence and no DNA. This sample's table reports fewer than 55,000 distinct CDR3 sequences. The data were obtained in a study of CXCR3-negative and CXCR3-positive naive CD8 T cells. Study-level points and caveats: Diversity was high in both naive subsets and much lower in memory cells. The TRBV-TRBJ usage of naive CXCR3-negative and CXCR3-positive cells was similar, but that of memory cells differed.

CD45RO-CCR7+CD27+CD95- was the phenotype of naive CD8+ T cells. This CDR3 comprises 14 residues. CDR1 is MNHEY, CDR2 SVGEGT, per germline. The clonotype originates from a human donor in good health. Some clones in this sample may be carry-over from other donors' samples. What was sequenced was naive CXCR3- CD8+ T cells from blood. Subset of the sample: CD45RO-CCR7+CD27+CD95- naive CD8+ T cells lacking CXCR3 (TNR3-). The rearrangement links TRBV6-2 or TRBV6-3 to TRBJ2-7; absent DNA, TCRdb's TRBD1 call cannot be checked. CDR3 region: CASSYDSSSDEQYF.